This passage covers 30 T cell receptor beta chains from one sample sequenced in a study of blood T cells in healthy people across ages. Primed by a sample-barcoded 5' primer and a J-beta primer mix, a second PCR proceeded for about 7 to 11 cycles. From the 5' RACE reads, TCRdb called clonotypes with MiXCR, one entry per CDR3 protein. Seen here are 600,000 or so distinct CDR3 sequences, 20% to 25% observed once, and the top ten hold more than 3%. Sequencing was performed on blood. These receptors were taken from a man in his 70s in good health.

This clonotype has a handful of counts. V gene TRBV29-1 combines with J gene TRBJ1-4; D might be TRBD1 (5 bases). CDR1 and CDR2 (germline): SQVTM, ANQGSEA. This CDR3 has 12 amino acids. Trimming removed 8 bases from V and 6 bases from J, with 13 bases in between. The CDR3 is CSTRDGHEKLFF. In DNA form, the CDR3 reads TGCAGCACCCGGGACGGCCATGAAAAACTGTTTTTT. Together with reference TRBV29-1 and TRBJ1-4, the CDR3 gives the full variable domain: SAVISQKPSRDICQRGTSLTIQCQVDSQVTMMFWYRQQPGQSLTLIATANQGSEATYESGFVIDKFPISRPNLTFSTLTVSNMSPEDSSIYLCSTRDGHEKLFFGSGTQLSVL.

This clonotype occurred many times. The chain recombines TRBV5-1 with TRBJ2-7; D perhaps matches TRBD2 (5 bases). V lost 2 bases to trimming and J lost 3 bases, with 18 bases between them. Germline CDR1 and CDR2: SGHRS and YFSETQ. The CDR3 is made up of 16 amino acids. The CDR3 DNA follows: TGCGCCAGCAGCTTCGGAGGCCTAGCTACTCACTACGAGCAGTACTTC. It is translated as CASSFGGLATHYEQYF.

The CDR3 DNA sequence: TGCAGTGCTAGAGATCTACGGGACAGTGCCCATGAAAAACTGTTTTTT. Protein: CSARDLRDSAHEKLFF. The rearrangement links TRBV20-1 to TRBJ1-4; 7 bases are shared with TRBD1. The V and J ends lost 0 bases and 6 bases, in that order; junction bases with no gene match: 10. Germline CDR1 DFQATT, CDR2 SNEGSKA (reference sequence). There are 16 residues in the CDR3.

The chain combines TRBV4-1 with TRBJ1-2; tentative D call: TRBD1 (5 bases). Per the germline V gene, CDR1 is MGHRA and CDR2 is YSYEKL. Between the trimmed V and J ends, which lost 4 bases and 2 bases, there was a span of 11 bases. The CDR3 extends over 14 amino acids. The CDR3 region is CASSPPQGNYGYTF. For the CDR3, the DNA is TGCGCCAGCAGCCCCCCGCAGGGAAACTATGGCTACACCTTC.

This clonotype occurred a few times. The V and J genes are TRBV20-1 and TRBJ2-5; D possibly corresponds to TRBD2 (6 bases). CDR3 length: 16 residues. Trimming shortened V by 0 bases and J by 5 bases, and 19 bases separated the two germline ends. Germline CDR1 and CDR2: DFQATT and SNEGSKA (reference sequence). The CDR3 loop is CSARDVVAELWETQYF. CDR3 nucleotides: TGCAGTGCTAGAGATGTGGTAGCGGAGCTTTGGGAGACCCAGTACTTC.

In its sample, this clonotype was seen many times. The chain employs TRBV4-1 and TRBJ1-4, with D uncertain. V was pared by 2 bases and J by 6 bases, with 10 bases between. Germline CDR1 and CDR2: MGHRA and YSYEKL. The CDR3 loop spans 14 amino acids. CDR3 nucleotides: TGCGCCAGCAGCCAAAGAGAGTCCGATGAAAAACTGTTTTTT. Amino acids: CASSQRESDEKLFF.

This clonotype was recorded a few times. The chain uses TRBV9 and TRBJ2-7; D remains unclear. Between the trimmed V and J ends, which lost 3 bases and 2 bases, there was a span of 12 bases. The CDR3 is 14 residues long. Looked up from germline, CDR1 is SGDLS and CDR2 is YYNGEE. The CDR3 loop is CASSANQDPYEQYF. The CDR3 coding sequence is TGTGCCAGCAGCGCTAACCAGGACCCCTACGAGCAGTACTTC.

This clonotype has more than one count but fewer than ten. The CDR3 bases are TGTGCCAGCAGCTCGGGACAATTCCCAGAGACCCAGTACTTC. Translating it yields CASSSGQFPETQYF. The V and J genes are TRBV7-3 and TRBJ2-5, with D tentatively TRBD1 (6 bases). CDR3 length: 14 amino acids. Germline CDR1 and CDR2: SGHTA and FQGTGA. V lost 4 bases, J lost 4 bases, and 13 bases lay in between.

The V gene is TRBV5-1, the J gene TRBJ2-3; the D gene is possibly TRBD1 (8 bases). V lost 5 bases, J lost 6 bases, and 16 bases lay in between. The CDR3 spans 14 residues. CDR1 and CDR2 (germline): SGHRS, YFSETQ. In DNA, the CDR3 is TGCGCCAGCAGACCAGGGGGCGGGAGTGATACGCAGTATTTT. Translation gives CASRPGGGSDTQYF.

The genes are TRBV7-6 and TRBJ1-5, with unresolved D. V lost 5 bases and J 3 bases, leaving 5 bases between the germline ends. Germline CDR1 reads SGHVS; CDR2 reads FNYEAQ. The CDR3 covers 12 residues. CDR3 nucleotides: TGTGCCAGCAGCCTCCCCAATCAGCCCCAGCATTTT. Encoded protein: CASSLPNQPQHF.

CDR3 DNA sequence: TGCAGTGCTAGAGGGACAGGGGACTACGAGCAGTACTTC. Translation gives CSARGTGDYEQYF. The V gene is TRBV20-1, the J gene TRBJ2-7; 9 bases align to TRBD1. CDR1 and CDR2 from the germline V gene are DFQATT and SNEGSKA (reference sequence). The CDR3 consists of 13 residues. The V gene end was trimmed by 1 base and the J gene end by 3 bases; junction bases not matched to a gene: 1.

This clonotype has a handful of counts. CDR3 nucleotide sequence: TGTGCCACCAGCAGAGGACTAGCGGCAGAGGTAGATACGCAGTATTTT. Its translation: CATSRGLAAEVDTQYF. This sequence joins TRBV15 and TRBJ2-3, with 9 bases that match TRBD2. This CDR3 spans 16 amino acids. J lost 5 bases, V lost 1 base, and 7 bases had no gene match. The germline gives CDR1 LNHNV, CDR2 YYDKDF (reference sequence).

This clonotype appeared a few times. The chain has TRBV28 and TRBJ1-5; a weak D match, TRBD1 (6 bases). The CDR3 is 15 residues long. Germline V lookup: CDR1 MDHEN, CDR2 SYDVKM. Trimming took 6 bases from V and 1 from J, leaving 13 bases between them. This CDR3 reads CASRTGTWSNQPQHF. The CDR3 DNA follows: TGTGCCAGCAGGACCGGGACATGGAGCAATCAGCCCCAGCATTTT.

V is TRBV20-1 and J is TRBJ2-7; TRBD2 matches 10 bases. CDR3 length equals 19 residues. Looked up from germline, CDR1 is DFQATT and CDR2 is SNEGSKA (reference sequence). Trimming at V came to 2 bases and at J to 0 bases, leaving 16 bases not matched to a gene. This CDR3 reads CSARRARTSGVQNSYEQYF. The CDR3 DNA reads as TGCAGTGCTAGAAGGGCAAGGACTAGCGGCGTGCAAAACTCCTACGAGCAGTACTTC.

The genes are TRBV7-2 and TRBJ2-4, with a tentative D call TRBD1 (6 bases). This CDR3 comprises 16 residues. V dropped 4 bases and J dropped 0 bases, with 13 bases sitting between them. CDR1 SGHTA and CDR2 FQGNSA come from the germline V gene. The CDR3 DNA follows: TGTGCCAGCAGCTCTCCAGGGGCCTTAGCCAAAAACATTCAGTACTTC. This encodes CASSSPGALAKNIQYF.

V is TRBV10-3 and J is TRBJ2-4; tentatively, D is TRBD2 (7 bases). V was shortened by 3 bases and J by 3 bases, with 18 bases between the two germline ends. CDR1 is ENHRY and CDR2 is SYGVKD in the germline V gene. This CDR3 region has 17 residues. The CDR3 DNA sequence: TGTGCCATCAGTGATCCCGGAGGGGGGGCGGGCAAAAACATTCAGTACTTC. It is translated as CAISDPGGGAGKNIQYF.

V gene TRBV7-2 combines with J gene TRBJ1-6; possible D gene TRBD1, 5 bases. Trimming took off 1 base at V and 10 bases at J, with 11 bases between the two ends. Looked up from germline, CDR1 is SGHTA and CDR2 is FQGNSA. The CDR3 length is 14 residues. This CDR3 is CASSLEDKRSPLHF. CDR3 sequence (DNA): TGTGCCAGCAGCTTAGAGGACAAACGGTCACCCCTCCACTTT.

The chain carries TRBV25-1 and TRBJ2-2; 9 bases are shared with TRBD2. The CDR3 is made up of 16 amino acids. V shed 4 bases and J 7 bases; nucleotides not matched to a gene: 10. CDR1 MGHDK and CDR2 SYGVNS come from the germline V gene. The CDR3 is CASSGAGTSSGGELFF. DNA of the CDR3: TGTGCCAGCAGTGGAGCCGGGACTAGCTCTGGCGGGGAGCTGTTTTTT.

This clonotype was seen many times. The gene calls are TRBV9 and TRBJ2-1; TRBD2 aligns across 7 bases. Germline CDR1 SGDLS, CDR2 YYNGEE. The CDR3 covers 17 residues. J lost 3 bases, V lost 0 bases, and 9 bases had no gene match. CDR3 amino acids: CASSVVGGGSIYNEQFF. The DNA of the CDR3 is TGTGCCAGCAGCGTAGTTGGTGGCGGGAGTATCTACAATGAGCAGTTCTTC.

This clonotype was found many times. V gene TRBV5-1 combines with J gene TRBJ2-2, with D possibly matching TRBD2 (6 bases). The V gene lost 6 bases and the J gene lost 6 bases, with 15 bases spanning the gap. CDR1 SGHRS and CDR2 YFSETQ come from the germline V gene. The CDR3 covers 14 residues. The CDR3 sequence is CASTLWGVAGELFF. The CDR3, as DNA: TGCGCCAGCACCCTGTGGGGGGTGGCCGGGGAGCTGTTTTTT.

The J gene is TRBJ2-5, the V gene TRBV4-3, with 7 bases that match TRBD1. The assigned J gene may be wrong: the sequence end matches TRBJ2-7 better. Germline V gene data show CDR1 as LGHNA and CDR2 as YSLEER. The CDR3 consists of 16 residues. CDR3 amino acids: CASSQPRGPGNYEQYF. The CDR3 nucleotides read TGCGCCAGCAGCCAACCAAGGGGGCCAGGGAACTACGAGCAGTACTTC.

The rearrangement uses TRBV20-1 and TRBJ2-5, with TRBD1 matching 9 bases. The DNA end lines up better with TRBJ2-7; the J call may be wrong. CDR3 length: 14 residues. Germline V gene sequence: CDR1 DFQATT, CDR2 SNEGSKA (reference sequence). Here the CDR3 DNA reads TGCAGTGCTAGCTTCGGGACAGGGCGATACGAGCAGTACTTC. Protein sequence: CSASFGTGRYEQYF.

This clonotype came up a few times. This chain links TRBV7-8 with TRBJ2-1, with D possibly TRBD1 on 5 matching bases. This CDR3 region has 15 residues. The germline V gene has CDR1 SGHVS and CDR2 FQNEAQ. The V end lost 5 bases, the J end lost 7 bases, and 18 bases lay between the germline ends. The CDR3 coding sequence is TGTGCCAGCAGCCTCATTGGCACAGGTGAAAATGAGCAGTTCTTC. Protein sequence: CASSLIGTGENEQFF.

J is TRBJ2-5 and V is TRBV6-5, with D possibly matching TRBD1 (5 bases). In germline, CDR1 is MNHEY, CDR2 SVGAGI. The CDR3 has 15 amino acids. V was shortened by 4 bases and J by 5 bases, with 17 bases between the two germline ends. The CDR3, as DNA: TGTGCCAGCAGTTTAAGACAGACAATGAGGGAGACCCAGTACTTC. Translating gives CASSLRQTMRETQYF.

The V call is TRBV7-8, the J call TRBJ2-7, with 10 nucleotides matching TRBD2. With 4 bases clipped from V and 3 bases from J, the junction kept 9 bases outside the gene matches. Germline CDR1 SGHVS, CDR2 FQNEAQ. CDR3 size: 16 residues. CDR3 coding DNA: TGTGCCAGCAGCTCAGAAACGGGACTAGCGAACTACGAGCAGTACTTC. Its protein is CASSSETGLANYEQYF.

This clonotype was detected a few times. The genes are TRBV27 and TRBJ2-3; D is perhaps TRBD2 (8 bases). The CDR3 is made up of 19 amino acids. The V gene lost 5 bases and the J gene lost 2 bases, with 26 bases spanning the gap. Germline values: CDR1 MNHEY, CDR2 SMNVEV (reference sequence). CDR3 amino acids: CASSPTTGFRGRSTDTQYF. The CDR3 region has the DNA TGTGCCAGCAGTCCAACGACAGGGTTCCGCGGGAGGTCCACAGATACGCAGTATTTT.

The CDR3 DNA sequence: TGTGCCAGCAGTTCTCCCGGGCGGGAGAACACTGAAGCTTTCTTT. Its protein is CASSSPGRENTEAFF. The rearrangement joins TRBV28 to TRBJ1-1, with no clear D. There are 15 residues in the CDR3. From germline, CDR1 is MDHEN and CDR2 SYDVKM. Trimming pared 4 bases from V and 1 base from J, leaving 13 bases between.

The table lists this clonotype with many counts. The rearrangement joins TRBV4-3 to TRBJ2-5; no definite D call. The germline V and J ends were trimmed by 5 bases and 1 base, with 11 bases remaining between them. Germline V gene lookup returns CDR1 LGHNA and CDR2 YSLEER. The CDR3 covers 14 residues. CDR3 DNA sequence: TGCGCCAGCAGCACGCCGGGCCCCCAAGAGACCCAGTACTTC. This encodes CASSTPGPQETQYF.

The V call is TRBV25-1, the J call TRBJ1-1; the match to TRBD1 covers 8 bases. The CDR3 length is 15 residues. The trim removed 3 bases at V and 3 bases at J, leaving 6 bases unmatched. From germline, CDR1 is MGHDK and CDR2 SYGVNS. The CDR3 loop is CASSDPGQGDTEAFF. In DNA, the CDR3 is TGTGCCAGCAGTGACCCCGGACAGGGTGACACTGAAGCTTTCTTT.

On this clonotype itself: One junction end does not reproduce the germline sequence, and a read error may be involved. The chain employs TRBV5-1 and TRBJ2-5; D gene uncertain. The J call is uncertain, as TRBJ2-1 better fits the DNA end. CDR3 length equals 11 residues. CDR1 is SGHRS, CDR2 YFSETQ, per germline. CDR3 amino acids: CAGSLDREQFF. CDR3 coding DNA: TGCGCCGGCAGCTTGGATCGTGAGCAGTTCTTC.